This entry describes one T cell receptor (beta chain). The data originate from a study of blood T cell repertoires in COVID-19. Looking at the study overall: Some COVID-19 samples were acute and others convalescent; all came from the United States, Italy and Spain. The analysed material was cDNA or gDNA that came from T cells, B-cell-depleted T cells, or PBMCs.

Per the study methods: Amplified reference gene primers provided the basis for estimating nucleated cell counts. Profiled with immunoSEQ multiplex PCR; TCRdb holds only in-frame clones, not every one. The V and J calls and clone size are taken from that table; D and trimming were inferred from the DNA. The table lists about 150,000 clones, about 85% of them singletons. Enrollment of patients from Seattle took place during active infection, with longitudinal follow-up. Sample: peripheral blood. The source is a woman in her sixties or seventies with COVID-19, enrolled during active disease.

This chain's CDR3 is CASSSGVTSGYNEQFF. CDR3 DNA: TGCGCCAGCAGCTCGGGAGTGACTAGCGGTTACAATGAGCAGTTCTTC. The rearrangement joins TRBV5-1 to TRBJ2-1, with 9 bases lining up with TRBD2. Germline V gene data show CDR1 as SGHRS and CDR2 as YFSETQ. The V and J ends lost 3 bases and 4 bases, in that order; junction bases with no gene match: 8. This CDR3 is 16 amino acids long. Variable domain in full (rest from reference TRBV5-1 and TRBJ2-1): KAGVTQTPRYLIKTRGQQVTLSCSPISGHRSVSWYQQTPGQGLQFLFEYFSETQRNKGNFPGRFSGRQFSNSRSEMNVSTLELGDSALYLCASSSGVTSGYNEQFFGPGTRLTVL.